The 27 T cell receptor beta chains reported below all come from one sample, sequenced in a study of blood T cell repertoires in COVID-19. Sequencing used immunoSEQ multiplex PCR; TCRdb keeps in-frame clones, though not all of them. This sample has approximately 280,000 clones; roughly 85% occur once, and the top ten carry 5% to 6.5%. Sequences were obtained from peripheral blood. These receptors were obtained from a man aged 50 to 60 with active or convalescent COVID-19.

The chain employs TRBV30 and TRBJ1-2, with D possibly TRBD1 on 5 matching bases. CDR1 GTSNPN and CDR2 SVGIG come from the germline V gene (reference sequence). The length of the CDR3 is 13 residues. The V and J ends lost 0 bases and 6 bases respectively, with 11 bases between them. The CDR3 reads CAWSVKGADGYTF. The CDR3 nucleotides are TGTGCCTGGAGTGTAAAAGGGGCCGATGGCTACACCTTC.

This clone was seen just once. The genes are TRBV2 and TRBJ2-5, with D possibly being TRBD2 (6 bases). V shed 8 bases and J shed 4 bases, with 14 bases lying between them. Looked up from germline, CDR1 is SNHLY and CDR2 is FYNNEI. CDR3 length: 13 residues. CDR3 DNA: TGTGCCAGCTCGGCTAGCGCCCCAGAGACCCAGTACTTC. As protein: CASSASAPETQYF.

The chain carries TRBV3-1 (or the pseudogene TRBV3-2) and TRBJ2-3; weak D call: TRBD1 (6 bases). CDR3 size: 20 residues. The V end lost 3 bases, the J end lost 2 bases, and 27 bases lay between the germline ends. CDR1 is LGHDT, CDR2 YNNKEL, per germline (reference sequence). CDR3: CASSHPFGGNPGDFTDTQYF. CDR3 DNA sequence: TGTGCCAGCAGCCACCCTTTTGGGGGAAACCCAGGGGATTTCACAGATACGCAGTATTTT.

The chain is built from TRBV24-1 and TRBJ2-1, with TRBD1 identical over 7 bases. The CDR3 contains 14 residues. V was pared by 4 bases and J by 7 bases, with 6 bases of the junction left unmatched. The germline V gene encodes CDR1 KGHDR and CDR2 SFDVKD. In nucleotides, the CDR3 is TGTGCCACCAGTGACCAGGGACAGTCAAATGAGCAGTTCTTC. The encoded protein is CATSDQGQSNEQFF.

The rearrangement joins TRBV7-8 to TRBJ1-5, with 7 bases identical to TRBD1. There are 14 residues in the CDR3. Germline V gene lookup returns CDR1 SGHVS and CDR2 FQNEAQ. The trim removed 3 bases at V and 4 bases at J, leaving 3 bases unmatched. CDR3 in amino acids: CASSFTGENQPQHF. DNA for the CDR3: TGTGCCAGCAGCTTTACAGGGGAAAATCAGCCCCAGCATTTT.

The J gene is TRBJ2-3, the V gene TRBV20-1; no clear D. The CDR3 covers 11 residues. The germline gives CDR1 DFQATT, CDR2 SNEGSKA (reference sequence). DNA for the CDR3: TGCATGGTAGCTGTAACAGATACGCAGTATTTT. It encodes CMVAVTDTQYF.

V and J are TRBV7-9 and TRBJ2-2; possible D gene TRBD1, 5 bases. Germline V gives CDR1 SEHNR, CDR2 FQNEAQ (reference sequence). The germline V and J ends were trimmed by 3 bases and 0 bases, with 8 bases remaining between them. This CDR3 has 15 residues. The CDR3 DNA reads TGTGCCAGCAGCTTGGACAAACCGAACACCGGGGAGCTGTTTTTT. This encodes CASSLDKPNTGELFF. The full variable domain, in which reference TRBV7-9 and TRBJ2-2 provide the parts outside the CDR3, is DTGVSQNPRHKITKRGQNVTFRCDPISEHNRLYWYRQTLGQGPEFLTYFQNEAQLEKSRLLSDRFSAERPKGSFSTLEIQRTEQGDSAMYLCASSLDKPNTGELFFGEGSRLTVL.

The chain uses TRBV5-1 and TRBJ2-3, with D possibly TRBD2 on 7 matching bases. CDR1 SGHRS and CDR2 YFSETQ come from the germline V gene. The length of the CDR3 is 17 residues. V lost 0 bases to trimming and J lost 0 bases, with 14 bases between them. CDR3 DNA: TGCGCCAGCAGCTTGGCCGGGAGGACAGAGAGCACAGATACGCAGTATTTT. Translated, it gives CASSLAGRTESTDTQYF.

This clone was detected only once. CDR3 bases: TGTGCCAGCAGCCCGGGGCCTAGCGTAAAAAGAGATACGCAGTATTTT. It codes for CASSPGPSVKRDTQYF. The chain uses TRBV7-3 and TRBJ2-3; D possibly corresponds to TRBD2 (6 bases). The CDR3 extends over 16 amino acids. Trimming removed 5 bases from V and 5 bases from J, with 20 bases in between. CDR1 is SGHTA, CDR2 FQGTGA, per germline.

This clone was detected only a few times. V is TRBV7-2 and J is TRBJ2-3; perhaps TRBD2 as D (5 bases). Germline CDR1 is SGHTA and CDR2 is FQGNSA. V shed 4 bases and J shed 0 bases, with 14 bases lying between them. The length of the CDR3 is 16 residues. The CDR3 coding sequence is TGTGCCAGCAGCTCCCCTAGCACCCCTAGCACAGATACGCAGTATTTT. Protein product: CASSSPSTPSTDTQYF.

The chain is built from TRBV20-1 and TRBJ2-3, with a tentative D call TRBD2 (5 bases). This CDR3 spans 14 amino acids. The V gene's germline CDR1 is DFQATT and CDR2 SNEGSKA (reference sequence). V was clipped by 3 bases and J by 1 base, with 11 bases between them. The CDR3 DNA sequence: TGCAGTGCTAGTACTTCCGGGGGCACAGATACGCAGTATTTT. Protein: CSASTSGGTDTQYF.

The genes are TRBV7-9 and TRBJ2-1, with D perhaps matching TRBD1 (7 bases). Germline lookup yields CDR1 SEHNR and CDR2 FQNEAQ (reference sequence). The CDR3 runs to 18 residues. Trimming cost V 5 bases and J 3 bases, with 23 bases left between them. CDR3 loop: CASSPPGTPGGLYNEQFF. DNA for the CDR3: TGTGCCAGCAGCCCTCCCGGGACTCCAGGGGGGCTCTACAATGAGCAGTTCTTC. Full variable domain (remainder filled in from reference TRBV7-9 and TRBJ2-1): DTGVSQNPRHKITKRGQNVTFRCDPISEHNRLYWYRQTLGQGPEFLTYFQNEAQLEKSRLLSDRFSAERPKGSFSTLEIQRTEQGDSAMYLCASSPPGTPGGLYNEQFFGPGTRLTVL.

DNA of the CDR3: TGTGCCAGTAGTATTAGAGAGTTCTATGGCTACACCTTC. As protein: CASSIREFYGYTF. The V and J genes are TRBV19 and TRBJ1-2; the D is unclear. Trimming shortened V by 3 bases and J by 4 bases, and 9 bases separated the two germline ends. The CDR3 is 13 residues long. Per germline, CDR1 LNHDA and CDR2 SQIVND (reference sequence). Full variable domain (missing parts from reference TRBV19 and TRBJ1-2): DGGITQSPKYLFRKEGQNVTLSCEQNLNHDAMYWYRQDPGQGLRLIYYSQIVNDFQKGDIAEGYSVSREKKESFPLTVTSAQKNPTAFYLCASSIREFYGYTFGSGTRLTVV.

The J gene is TRBJ2-1, the V gene TRBV14; 9 bases match TRBD1. CDR1 SGHDN and CDR2 FVKESK come from the germline V gene. V trimming: 2 bases; J trimming: 4 bases; junction bases outside the gene matches: 3. The CDR3 sequence is 15 residues long. The CDR3 region is CASSQRTGAYNEQFF. The CDR3 nucleotides read TGTGCCAGCAGCCAACGGACAGGGGCATACAATGAGCAGTTCTTC.

This chain links TRBV27 with TRBJ2-1, with TRBD2 identical over 10 bases. CDR1 and CDR2 (germline): MNHEY, SMNVEV (reference sequence). CDR3 length equals 18 residues. The ends lost 5 bases at V and 0 bases at J; junction bases unmatched: 10. CDR3 in DNA: TGTGCCAGCAGTGTTCAGCGGGAGGGCCCCAGCTCCTACAATGAGCAGTTCTTC. Its protein product is CASSVQREGPSSYNEQFF.

This clone was counted once. The chain joins TRBV9 to TRBJ1-3; 8 positions match TRBD1. Germline V gives CDR1 SGDLS, CDR2 YYNGEE. The CDR3 consists of 15 residues. The V gene end was trimmed by 3 bases and the J gene end by 0 bases; junction bases not matched to a gene: 2. CDR3 coding DNA: TGTGCCAGCAGCGGGACAGGGAACTCTGGAAACACCATATATTTT. It translates to CASSGTGNSGNTIYF. The full variable domain, rest sourced from reference TRBV9 and TRBJ1-3, is DSGVTQTPKHLITATGQRVTLRCSPRSGDLSVYWYQQSLDQGLQFLIQYYNGEERAKGNILERFSAQQFPDLHSELNLSSLELGDSALYFCASSGTGNSGNTIYFGEGSWLTVV.

This clone was counted a single time. The rearrangement links TRBV6-4 to TRBJ1-1; no clear D. CDR1 and CDR2 from the germline V gene are MRHNA and SNTAGT. CDR3 size: 13 residues. V lost 4 bases to trimming and J lost 2 bases, with 8 bases between them. The CDR3 DNA is TGTGCCAGCAGTGCCCAGGTAAACACTGAAGCTTTCTTT. Its protein is CASSAQVNTEAFF.

The J gene is TRBJ2-7, the V gene TRBV7-8; D is perhaps TRBD1 (5 bases). Trimming removed 0 bases at V and 7 bases at J, with 19 bases between. The CDR3 sequence is 16 residues long. The germline gives CDR1 SGHVS, CDR2 FQNEAQ. CDR3 nucleotide sequence: TGTGCCAGCAGCTTAGCGGGGCGGTCAACCCTTCGGGAGCAGTACTTC. Translated, it gives CASSLAGRSTLREQYF.

The chain is built from TRBV4-2 and TRBJ1-5; D is unresolved. V was trimmed by 0 bases and J by 4 bases, leaving 10 bases between them. Per the germline V gene, CDR1 is LGHNA and CDR2 is YNFKEQ. The length of the CDR3 is 15 residues. CDR3: CASSQEVAVNQPQHF. As DNA, the CDR3 is TGTGCCAGCAGCCAAGAGGTGGCAGTGAATCAGCCCCAGCATTTT.

The V call is TRBV28, the J call TRBJ1-5; D gene unclear. CDR3 size: 17 residues. The germline V gene has CDR1 MDHEN and CDR2 SYDVKM. The ends were cut back, 1 base at V and 2 bases at J, with 15 bases in the middle. CDR3 nucleotides: TGTGCCAGCAGTTTATATCTCCCTAGTGAGGGCAATCAGCCCCAGCATTTT. Amino acid sequence: CASSLYLPSEGNQPQHF.

In the case of this clone: The junction does not match germline at one end; this may be a read error. The genes are TRBV20-1 and TRBJ1-4, with D hard to call. The CDR3 is made up of 11 amino acids. Germline V lookup: CDR1 DFQATT, CDR2 SNEGSKA (reference sequence). Here the CDR3 reads CAAAKNEKLFF. DNA of the CDR3: TGTGCGGCAGCCAAGAATGAAAAACTGTTTTTT.

The genes are TRBV7-9 and TRBJ2-5, with D tentatively TRBD2 (6 bases). CDR1 SEHNR and CDR2 FQNEAQ come from the germline V gene (reference sequence). Trimming took 5 bases from V and 5 from J, leaving 18 bases between them. The CDR3 totals 15 residues. DNA for the CDR3: TGTGCCAGCAGCCCTGGGACTTTTTTAGAGGAGACCCAGTACTTC. It encodes CASSPGTFLEETQYF.

J is TRBJ1-3 and V is TRBV9, with D unresolved. The germline V gene encodes CDR1 SGDLS and CDR2 YYNGEE. The ends were cut back, 4 bases at V and 2 bases at J, with 16 bases in the middle. This CDR3 spans 16 amino acids. CDR3: CASSRGLNSPGNTIYF. CDR3 DNA: TGTGCCAGCAGCCGAGGGCTAAACTCCCCTGGAAACACCATATATTTT. Combining the CDR3 with reference TRBV9 and TRBJ1-3 gives the whole variable domain DSGVTQTPKHLITATGQRVTLRCSPRSGDLSVYWYQQSLDQGLQFLIQYYNGEERAKGNILERFSAQQFPDLHSELNLSSLELGDSALYFCASSRGLNSPGNTIYFGEGSWLTVV.

The chain employs TRBV30 and TRBJ1-5; 7 bases map to TRBD1. The CDR3 length is 15 residues. The germline gives CDR1 GTSNPN, CDR2 SVGIG (reference sequence). With V trimmed by 2 bases and J by 3 bases, 7 bases remained unmatched. The CDR3: CAWSQPGQTNQPQHF. For the CDR3, the DNA is TGTGCCTGGAGTCAACCGGGACAGACCAATCAGCCCCAGCATTTT.

The rearrangement joins TRBV23-1 to TRBJ2-6; TRBD1 might be the D (7 bases). TRBV23-1 is sorted into the ORF group, with uncertain function. The V end was cut by 7 bases, the J end by 2 bases, with 21 bases between. The CDR3 consists of 18 residues. The CDR3 region is CASTAQGGKCPGANVLTF. In nucleotides, the CDR3 is TGCGCCAGCACCGCTCAGGGGGGAAAGTGTCCTGGGGCCAACGTCCTGACTTTC.

This clone was seen once. The gene calls are TRBV6-2 or TRBV6-3 and TRBJ1-2; maybe TRBD1 (6 bases). The CDR3 runs 13 residues. From germline, CDR1 is MNHEY and CDR2 SVGEGT. With 4 bases removed from V and 4 bases from J, the gap between germline ends came to 10 bases. CDR3 DNA sequence: TGTGCCAGCAGTTTCGGGGGGCTCTATGGCTACACCTTC. Translating gives CASSFGGLYGYTF.

The chain couples TRBV6-2 or TRBV6-3 to TRBJ2-2; 13 bases line up with TRBD2. This CDR3 spans 17 amino acids. J lost 6 bases, V lost 6 bases, and 10 bases had no gene match. CDR1 is MNHEY and CDR2 is SVGEGT in the germline V gene. The CDR3 reads CASSSHRTSGSAGELFF. CDR3 in DNA: TGTGCCAGCAGCTCTCATCGGACTAGCGGGAGCGCCGGGGAGCTGTTTTTT.